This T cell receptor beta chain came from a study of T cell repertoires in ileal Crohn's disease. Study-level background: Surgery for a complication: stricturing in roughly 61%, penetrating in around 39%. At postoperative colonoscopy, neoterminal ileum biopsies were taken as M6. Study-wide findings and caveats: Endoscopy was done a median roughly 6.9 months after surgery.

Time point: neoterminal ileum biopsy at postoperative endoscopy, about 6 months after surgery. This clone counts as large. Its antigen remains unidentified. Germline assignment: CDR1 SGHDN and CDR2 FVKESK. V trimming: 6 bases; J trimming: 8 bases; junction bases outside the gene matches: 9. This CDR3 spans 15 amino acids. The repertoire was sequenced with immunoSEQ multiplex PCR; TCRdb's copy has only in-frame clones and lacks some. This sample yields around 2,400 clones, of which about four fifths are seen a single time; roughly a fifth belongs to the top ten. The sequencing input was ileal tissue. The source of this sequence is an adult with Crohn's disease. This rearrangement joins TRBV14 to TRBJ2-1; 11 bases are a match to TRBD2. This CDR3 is CASSHVAGGGDEQFF. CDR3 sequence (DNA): TGTGCCAGCAGTCACGTAGCGGGAGGGGGGGATGAGCAGTTCTTC.